This T cell receptor beta chain is drawn from a study of long-term antiretroviral therapy in people with HIV. The wider study: The earliest samples came from an era when ART typically awaited falling CD4 counts.

Study conclusions and caveats: Whichever time point was examined, clones expanded before ART dominated the repertoire. Controls exceeded HIV repertoires in CDR3 length range. Unavailable data included ART adherence, viral resistance and therapy changes (switches in treatment).

CDR1 and CDR2 from the germline V gene are SNHLY and FYNNEI. The CDR3 runs to 13 residues. V was trimmed by 0 bases and J by 3 bases, leaving 5 bases between them. Of note for this clone: Antigen unknown.

An immunoSEQ assay, version v3.0, was performed at survey level. Data came from immunoSEQ multiplex PCR; TCRdb stores just in-frame clones and leaves some out. The data hold roughly 33,000 clones, with around 97% observed a single time. The source is a young man with HIV. The sequencing here drew on unsorted PBMCs, taken 6.9 years after starting antiretroviral therapy. V usage is TRBV2 and J usage is TRBJ2-5; no clear D. In nucleotides, the CDR3 is TGTGCCAGCAGTGAAGCGTGGAAAGAGACCCAGTACTTC. Its protein is CASSEAWKETQYF. Using reference TRBV2 and TRBJ2-5 for the parts outside the CDR3, the full variable domain is EPEVTQTPSHQVTQMGQEVILRCVPISNHLYFYWYRQILGQKVEFLVSFYNNEISEKSEIFDDQFSVERPDGSNFTLKIRSTKLEDSAMYFCASSEAWKETQYFGPGTRLLVL.